These T cell receptor beta chains were read from a single sample in a study of T cell responses to AZD1222 COVID-19 vaccine. The data were produced by immunoSEQ multiplex PCR, yet TCRdb's version contains in-frame clones alone and is incomplete. The data contain around 200,000 clones, roughly 91% of them singletons. The sample in question was peripheral blood, obtained 28 days after the second dose of the MenACWY control vaccine. The receptors were sampled from an adult who received the MenACWY meningococcal vaccine as a control. Each CDR3 is given with its conserved first and last residue. Each record gives: V gene, J gene, clone size, D gene, CDR3 protein, CDR3 DNA. The D gene is left open where the match is weak. Size is omitted from some rows. Given values are once, few, many or a class for expanded clones.

>TRBV19|TRBJ1-2|once|NA
CASSSPGRGRLSYGYTF
TGTGCCAGTAGTTCTCCGGGACGCGGGCGTCTTAGCTATGGCTACACCTTC
>TRBV5-1|TRBJ1-2|few|NA
CASSLDGGGYGYTF
TGCGCCAGCAGCTTGGATGGAGGGGGCTATGGCTACACCTTC
>TRBV5-5|TRBJ2-1|NA|TRBD2
CASSLRSSGGVYNEQFF
TGTGCCAGCAGCTTGCGTAGTAGCGGGGGGGTTTACAATGAGCAGTTCTTC
>TRBV13|TRBJ2-2|NA|NA
CASSLRQVANTGELFF
TGTGCCAGCAGCTTACGACAGGTAGCGAACACCGGGGAGCTGTTTTTT
>TRBV3-1/TRBV3-2|TRBJ2-7|NA|TRBD2
CASERGGREQYF
TGTGCCAGCGAGCGGGGGGGTCGCGAGCAGTACTTC
>TRBV7-9|TRBJ2-7|NA|NA
CASTYAGSSYEQYF
TGTGCCAGCACCTACGCAGGGTCCTCCTACGAGCAGTACTTC
>TRBV11-2|TRBJ1-4|NA|NA
CASSSRVSNEKLFF
TGTGCCAGCAGCTCCAGGGTGTCTAATGAAAAACTGTTTTTT
>TRBV6-2/TRBV6-3|TRBJ2-7|NA|NA
CASSSNIRSYEQYF
TGTGCCAGCAGTTCAAATATACGCTCCTACGAGCAGTACTTC
>TRBV27|TRBJ1-2|NA|TRBD1
CASSRQGENGYTF
TGTGCCAGCAGTAGACAGGGAGAAAATGGCTACACCTTC
>TRBV6-5|TRBJ1-5|NA|NA
CASRRTQGDQPQHF
TGTGCCAGCAGGCGAACCCAGGGCGATCAGCCCCAGCATTTT
>TRBV27|TRBJ1-4|NA|NA
CASSSHWGNEKLFF
TGTGCCAGCAGTTCCCATTGGGGTAATGAAAAACTGTTTTTT
>TRBV2|TRBJ1-4|NA|TRBD1
CASTYMGQGNEKLFF
TGTGCCAGCACCTACATGGGACAGGGTAATGAAAAACTGTTTTTT
>TRBV6-2/TRBV6-3|TRBJ2-3|NA|NA
CASSSPRGGGLDTQYF
TGTGCCAGCAGCTCCCCCAGGGGGGGCGGTTTGGATACGCAGTATTTT
>TRBV30|TRBJ1-2|NA|TRBD1
CAWSVLSGQASLYGYTF
TGTGCCTGGAGTGTCCTCTCGGGACAGGCGTCACTCTATGGCTACACCTTC
>TRBV5-1|TRBJ2-7|NA|TRBD1
CASSLRTGLEHEQYF
TGCGCCAGCAGCTTGCGGACAGGGCTAGAACACGAGCAGTACTTC
>TRBV7-3|TRBJ2-2|NA|NA
CASRSAPGAVNTGELFF
TGTGCCAGCAGGTCCGCCCCGGGGGCGGTGAACACCGGGGAGCTGTTTTTT
>TRBV6-5|TRBJ1-2|NA|NA
CASSYDRSYGYTF
TGTGCCAGCAGTTACGACAGGTCCTATGGCTACACCTTC
>TRBV5-8|TRBJ1-6|NA|TRBD1
CASSLGQGNSPLHF
TGTGCCAGCAGCTTGGGACAGGGCAATTCACCCCTCCACTTT
>TRBV30|TRBJ2-3|NA|TRBD2
CAWRRGGRGDTQYF
TGTGCCTGGCGGCGGGGGGGGCGGGGAGATACGCAGTATTTT
>TRBV5-5|TRBJ2-2|NA|NA
CASSLRANTGELFF
TGTGCCAGCAGCTTAAGAGCGAACACCGGGGAGCTGTTTTTT
>TRBV30|TRBJ2-7|NA|NA
CAWTTPQGLLDEQYF
TGTGCCTGGACTACCCCCCAGGGCCTGTTGGACGAGCAGTACTTC
>TRBV2|TRBJ1-6|NA|TRBD1
CASSERTGSNSPLHF
TGTGCCAGCAGTGAAAGGACAGGGAGTAATTCACCCCTCCACTTT
>TRBV5-6|TRBJ2-3|NA|TRBD2
CASSLKNTIAGTDTQYF
TGTGCCAGCAGCTTAAAAAATACCATAGCGGGGACAGATACGCAGTATTTT
>TRBV20-1|TRBJ1-1|NA|NA
CSASPGNTEAFF
TGCAGTGCTAGTCCAGGGAACACTGAAGCTTTCTTT
>TRBV28|TRBJ2-5|NA|TRBD2
CASNSPTSGAQETQYF
TGTGCCAGCAATTCCCCGACTAGCGGGGCCCAAGAGACCCAGTACTTC